Listed below are T cell receptor beta chains from one sample, sequenced in a study of blood T cells in healthy people across ages. MiXCR was run by TCRdb on the 5' RACE reads, yielding one entry per CDR3 protein. The table includes over a million distinct CDR3 sequences, roughly 24% detected once. These sequences were also reported in another study, on T cells of mothers and their children.

The sequenced sample was blood. All receptors derive from a girl aged 2 to 10 in good health. Both conserved end residues are part of each CDR3. D genes are given only for firm matches. The listing skips clone size in some rows; elsewhere it reads once, few, many or a size class.

D: -
size: few
V: TRBV7-2
J: TRBJ1-2
DNA: TGTGCCAGCAGCTTAAGGACCGACACCGATGGCTACACCTTC
CDR3: CASSLRTDTDGYTF

D: -
size: -
V: TRBV27
J: TRBJ1-2
DNA: TGTGCCAGCGCGGACAGAGCTAACTATGGCTACACCTTC
CDR3: CASADRANYGYTF

D: -
size: -
V: TRBV4-3
J: TRBJ2-1
DNA: TGCGCCAGCAGCCAAGATCGGGCCCCAGGGTCCTACAATGAGCAGTTCTTC
CDR3: CASSQDRAPGSYNEQFF

D: -
size: -
V: TRBV4-1
J: TRBJ2-5
DNA: TGCGCCAGCAGCCAAGCCAGCGTGAGTAGGCTGTTCTTC
CDR3: CASSQASVSRLFF

D: -
size: few
V: TRBV20-1
J: TRBJ2-5
DNA: TGCAGTGCTAGAGGGGGGAATTTACTGCAGTACTTC
CDR3: CSARGGNLLQYF

D: -
size: many
V: TRBV13
J: TRBJ2-7
DNA: TGTGCCAGCAGCTTAGGGACAGAGACCTACGAGCAGTACTTC
CDR3: CASSLGTETYEQYF

D: -
size: -
V: TRBV27
J: TRBJ1-5
DNA: TGTGCCAGCGGACCTTACGCAGGGAGTATGAGGCCCCAGCATTTT
CDR3: CASGPYAGSMRPQHF

D: -
size: -
V: TRBV20-1
J: TRBJ2-3
DNA: TGCAGTGCTAGACTATATTACGGCACAGATACGCGGTATTTT
CDR3: CSARLYYGTDTRYF

D: TRBD2
size: -
V: TRBV12-3/TRBV12-4
J: TRBJ2-7
DNA: TGTGCCAGCAGTTTAAACGGGGGGACCTACGAGCAGTACTTC
CDR3: CASSLNGGTYEQYF

D: -
size: many
V: TRBV20-1
J: TRBJ2-5
DNA: TGCAGTGTATTGGCGATCGGGTACCAAGAGACCCAGTACTTC
CDR3: CSVLAIGYQETQYF

D: -
size: few
V: TRBV6-2/TRBV6-3
J: TRBJ1-2
DNA: TGTGCCAGCAGTTACTCGAGGGTAAACAGGAACTTTAACTATGGCTACACCTTC
CDR3: CASSYSRVNRNFNYGYTF

D: TRBD1
size: -
V: TRBV7-6
J: TRBJ1-2
DNA: TGTGCCAGCAGCGGGCGACAGGGGGCTAACTATGGCTACACCTTC
CDR3: CASSGRQGANYGYTF

D: TRBD1
size: few
V: TRBV7-9
J: TRBJ1-3
DNA: TGTGCCAGCAGCAAAGACAGGGTCGGAAACACCATATATTTT
CDR3: CASSKDRVGNTIYF

D: TRBD2
size: few
V: TRBV10-2
J: TRBJ2-5
DNA: TGCGCCAGCAGTGAGCAAGCGGGGGGGCCTCAGTACTTC
CDR3: CASSEQAGGPQYF

D: -
size: -
V: TRBV4-2
J: TRBJ2-7
DNA: TGTGCCAGCAGCCAAGGGATGGGGTCCGTGGACGAGCAGTACTTC
CDR3: CASSQGMGSVDEQYF

D: -
size: -
V: TRBV7-9
J: TRBJ1-1
DNA: TGTGCCAGCAGCTTAAATACAGGCTTGAACACTGAAGCTTTCTTT
CDR3: CASSLNTGLNTEAFF

D: -
size: few
V: TRBV27
J: TRBJ2-7
DNA: TGTGCCAGCTCAACCTCGCCCTATTACGAGCAGTACTTC
CDR3: CASSTSPYYEQYF

D: -
size: -
V: TRBV4-1
J: TRBJ2-7
DNA: TGCGCCAGCAGCCAGCCCCTGGGGGTCCCGGGCTCCTACGAGCAGTACTTC
CDR3: CASSQPLGVPGSYEQYF

D: -
size: -
V: TRBV11-2
J: TRBJ1-4
DNA: TGTGCCAGCAGCTTAGTGGGTCTCGATGAAAAACTGTTTTTT
CDR3: CASSLVGLDEKLFF

D: TRBD1
size: -
V: TRBV3-1
J: TRBJ2-7
DNA: TGTGCCAGCAGCCGGGCGGACAGGGTCTTTGACGAGCAGTACTTC
CDR3: CASSRADRVFDEQYF

D: TRBD2
size: -
V: TRBV20-1
J: TRBJ2-1
DNA: TGCAGTGCTGGTTCCCCACTAGCGGGGGGATACAATGAGCAGTTCTTC
CDR3: CSAGSPLAGGYNEQFF

D: -
size: few
V: TRBV20-1
J: TRBJ2-1
DNA: TGCAGTGCTAGTACGCTTCAGGGACTGGAGCAGTTCTTC
CDR3: CSASTLQGLEQFF

D: TRBD2
size: few
V: TRBV7-9
J: TRBJ2-5
DNA: TGTGCCAGCAGAGGACCACTAGCGGGGGACAAAGAGACCCAGTACTTC
CDR3: CASRGPLAGDKETQYF

D: TRBD2
size: few
V: TRBV20-1
J: TRBJ2-5
DNA: TGCAGTGCTAGAGATGGGGGGGGTCAGGAGACCCAGTACTTC
CDR3: CSARDGGGQETQYF

D: TRBD2
size: -
V: TRBV27
J: TRBJ2-1
DNA: TGTGCCACCTTAGCCCCTGGACTAGCGGGACTAAGGCAGTTCTTC
CDR3: CATLAPGLAGLRQFF

D: TRBD1
size: few
V: TRBV4-3
J: TRBJ1-1
DNA: TGCGCCAGCAGCCAAACAGGGGGCTCTGAAGCTTTCTTT
CDR3: CASSQTGGSEAFF

D: TRBD1
size: few
V: TRBV29-1
J: TRBJ2-5
DNA: TGCAGCGCCCTGACAGGGCAAGAGACCCAGTACTTC
CDR3: CSALTGQETQYF

D: TRBD2
size: few
V: TRBV5-1
J: TRBJ2-7
DNA: TGCGCCAGCAGCTTGTTAGCGGGAGGGATCCACGAGCAGTACTTC
CDR3: CASSLLAGGIHEQYF

D: TRBD1
size: -
V: TRBV2
J: TRBJ1-2
DNA: TGTGCCAGCAGTCGACAGGGGCCTAACTGTGGCTACACCTTC
CDR3: CASSRQGPNCGYTF

D: TRBD1
size: -
V: TRBV6-1
J: TRBJ2-7
DNA: TGTGCCAGCAGTGAACTTCTGGGACAGGGCATTAACGAGCAGTACTTC
CDR3: CASSELLGQGINEQYF

D: -
size: -
V: TRBV29-1
J: TRBJ2-7
DNA: TGCAGCGTGCGGACGGATTCCTACGAGCAGTACTTC
CDR3: CSVRTDSYEQYF

D: TRBD1
size: -
V: TRBV9
J: TRBJ1-2
DNA: TGTGCCAGCAGCGGAACAGGGGACAACTATGGCTACACCTTC
CDR3: CASSGTGDNYGYTF

D: TRBD2
size: -
V: TRBV29-1
J: TRBJ2-1
DNA: TGCAGCGTTGAGCCCCCGGGGGGTTTAACCTACAATGAGCAGTTCTTC
CDR3: CSVEPPGGLTYNEQFF

D: TRBD2
size: -
V: TRBV2
J: TRBJ2-3
DNA: TGTGCCAGCAAGGCGGCGAGGGGACTACTCACAGATACGCAGTATTTT
CDR3: CASKAARGLLTDTQYF

D: -
size: few
V: TRBV4-1
J: TRBJ2-1
DNA: TGCGCCAGCAGCCAAGTTAAGGATAGGGCCAATGAGCAGTTCTTC
CDR3: CASSQVKDRANEQFF

D: TRBD2
size: few
V: TRBV18
J: TRBJ2-1
DNA: TGTGCCAGCGCAATAGCGGGAGTTGGCTACAATGAGCAGTTCTTC
CDR3: CASAIAGVGYNEQFF

D: -
size: -
V: TRBV25-1
J: TRBJ2-5
DNA: TGTGCCAGCAGTGAATATAAGGAGGGGGAGACCCAGTACTTC
CDR3: CASSEYKEGETQYF

D: -
size: -
V: TRBV20-1
J: TRBJ2-4
DNA: TGCAGTGCTAGCGAAGGGGTAAGGACCTTCCGGGACATTCAGTACTTC
CDR3: CSASEGVRTFRDIQYF

D: TRBD1
size: -
V: TRBV2
J: TRBJ2-2
DNA: TGTGCCAGCGGACAGGGGGCGAACACCGGGGAGCTGTTTTTT
CDR3: CASGQGANTGELFF

D: -
size: -
V: TRBV6-5
J: TRBJ2-2
DNA: TGTGCCAGCAGTTACGCGAAGGTGTACGGGGAGCTGTTTTTT
CDR3: CASSYAKVYGELFF

D: -
size: -
V: TRBV24-1
J: TRBJ1-2
DNA: TGTGCCACCAGTGATACAGGGAGCTATGGCTACACCTTC
CDR3: CATSDTGSYGYTF

D: TRBD2
size: once
V: TRBV29-1
J: TRBJ2-7
DNA: TGCAGCGTTGAAGGTACTAGCGTCAGCTCCTACGAGCAGTACTTC
CDR3: CSVEGTSVSSYEQYF